This is a list of T cell receptor beta chains from one sample in a study of T cells in Graves' hyperthyroidism and ophthalmopathy. TCRdb redid the calling of the multiplex PCR reads with MiXCR, one entry per CDR3 protein. The table records about 640,000 distinct CDR3 sequences, roughly 20% of them present only once. The sequenced material came from blood. These receptors all come from a young man with Graves' ophthalmopathy. Both conserved end residues are trimmed from each CDR3.

TRBJ1-1,TRBV12-3/TRBV12-4,13,ASSSPDGGNTEAF
TRBJ1-2,TRBV29-1,12,SAREGEKVDGYT
TRBJ1-3,TRBV29-1,12,SVEGDNSGNTIY
TRBJ2-7,TRBV20-1,11,SAWRPQTEEQY
TRBJ1-5,TRBV6-2/TRBV6-3,13,ASTDFGGRNQPQH
TRBJ1-1,TRBV7-9,13,ASSAPGRLSAEAF
TRBJ2-1,TRBV24-1,14,ATSDLGLAGCNEQF
TRBJ2-4,TRBV7-9,12,ASSSPGGWNIQY
TRBJ2-7,TRBV28,13,ASSLTAATSYEQY
TRBJ2-2,TRBV11-3,11,ASSRSGTGELF
TRBJ2-5,TRBV3-1,15,ASSQSSQGLRRETQY
TRBJ1-4,TRBV7-9,10,ASSSEGEKLF
TRBJ1-5,TRBV20-1,14,SARDFRTGVDQPQH
TRBJ2-1,TRBV11-2,14,ASRNPSGSSYNEQF
TRBJ1-2,TRBV9,14,ASSARWDGANYGYT
TRBJ2-7,TRBV2,13,ASSRTLTSTGEQY
TRBJ2-1,TRBV7-2,10,ASSLATGEQF
TRBJ1-1,TRBV4-2,18,ASSQERKGIRDEGHTEAF
TRBJ2-7,TRBV6-2/TRBV6-3,13,ASRGAGLVEYEQY
TRBJ2-7,TRBV7-3,14,ASNYSGRQSSYEQY
TRBJ1-2,TRBV6-5,14,ASSYRGQPTTDGYT
TRBJ2-5,TRBV25-1,13,ASSESGRGLETLY
TRBJ2-5,TRBV27,17,ASSTAPPGLAGIQETQY
TRBJ1-1,TRBV4-3,13,ASSQGQGQNTEAF
TRBJ2-1,TRBV20-1,12,SARGLGSYNEQF
TRBJ1-2,TRBV27,11,ASSLTKSYGYT
TRBJ2-5,TRBV2,15,ASSDHRDSLLQETQY
TRBJ1-2,TRBV20-1,10,SARDRGVGYT
TRBJ2-7,TRBV4-2,13,ASSQDFQVTYEQY
TRBJ2-7,TRBV2,12,ASLPGQHLYEQY